This T cell receptor (beta chain) was recovered during a study of vaccination effects on CD4 cells after COVID-19. This table comes from immunoSEQ multiplex PCR, and its TCRdb copy is limited to in-frame clones, with some not included. The table shows 25,000 to 30,000 clones, with over 70% occurring only once. The CDR3 loop spans 11 amino acids. Trimming stripped 9 bases from V and 5 bases from J, with 10 bases between. CDR1 is SNHLY and CDR2 is FYNNEI in the germline V gene. Study results and limitations: Among infection- and vaccine-induced clones, marked clonal contraction occurred late after vaccination.

Turning to this clone: Its target is unknown.

Antigen-specific CD4+ T cells were first expanded with viral peptide pools by the ViraFEST assay and only then sequenced. Following culture for roughly 10 days, CD4+ T cells were isolated. Nobody among the vaccine recipients had prior SARS-CoV-2 infection (nucleocapsid antibodies were negative). The V call is TRBV2, the J call TRBJ1-2, with D possibly being TRBD1 (6 bases). The source material was CD4+ T cells from PBMCs cultured with SARS-CoV-2 spike peptides, sampled before COVID-19 vaccination. The clonotype originates from a human donor who received a COVID-19 vaccine. CDR3 bases: TGTGCCAGAGCTCAGGGGTATGGCTACACCTTC. Its protein is CARAQGYGYTF.